This T cell receptor beta chain was sequenced during a study of blood T cell repertoires in COVID-19. About the research overall: The origin of the acute and convalescent COVID-19 samples was the United States, Italy and Spain.

The data were produced by immunoSEQ multiplex PCR, yet TCRdb's version contains in-frame clones alone and is incomplete. Of fewer than 450,000 clones in the sample, about 88% were seen once. V was cut by 0 bases and J by 8 bases, with 11 bases left in between. CDR3 size: 13 residues. Germline CDR1 is SGHDT and CDR2 is YYEEEE. The study drew participants aged about 18 to 89 years from approximately 23 US areas. Participants' own reports of clinical history determined their cohort assignment. Donors of Cohort 3 who recovered were those that had two negative PCRs, clearance, or symptom resolution. The receptor comes from a woman aged 18-29 years who had recovered from COVID-19. The sample was PBMCs or T cells enriched from blood (not recorded which). The rearrangement uses TRBV5-6 and TRBJ1-1, with TRBD1 as a possible D gene (5 bases). This CDR3 is CASSLAMGLEAFF. The CDR3 region has the DNA TGTGCCAGCAGCTTGGCCATGGGGCTGGAAGCTTTCTTT.